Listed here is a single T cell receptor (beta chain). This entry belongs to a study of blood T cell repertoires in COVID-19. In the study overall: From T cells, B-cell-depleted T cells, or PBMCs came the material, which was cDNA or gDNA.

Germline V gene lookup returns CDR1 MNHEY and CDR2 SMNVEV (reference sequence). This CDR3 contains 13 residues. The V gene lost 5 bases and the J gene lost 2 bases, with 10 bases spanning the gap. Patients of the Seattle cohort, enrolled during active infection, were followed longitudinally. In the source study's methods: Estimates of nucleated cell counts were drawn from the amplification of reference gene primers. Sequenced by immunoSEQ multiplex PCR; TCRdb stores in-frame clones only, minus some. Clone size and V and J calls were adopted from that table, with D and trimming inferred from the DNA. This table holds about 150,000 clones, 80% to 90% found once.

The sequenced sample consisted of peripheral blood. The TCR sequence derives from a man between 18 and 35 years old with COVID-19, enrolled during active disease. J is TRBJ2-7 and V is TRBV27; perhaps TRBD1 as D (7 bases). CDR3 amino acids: CASSQGGPYEQYF. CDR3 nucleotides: TGTGCCAGCAGTCAGGGGGGCCCCTACGAGCAGTACTTC.